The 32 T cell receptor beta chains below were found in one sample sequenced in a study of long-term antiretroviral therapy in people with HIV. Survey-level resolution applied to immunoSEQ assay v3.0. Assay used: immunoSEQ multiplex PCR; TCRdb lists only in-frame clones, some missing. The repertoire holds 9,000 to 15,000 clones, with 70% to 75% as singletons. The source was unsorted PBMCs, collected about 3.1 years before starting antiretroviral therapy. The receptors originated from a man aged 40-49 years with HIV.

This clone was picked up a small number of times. The CDR3 DNA is TGTGCCAGCAGCTTCGGGACCACCGGGGAGCTGTTTTTT. It specifies CASSFGTTGELFF. This chain links TRBV7-6 with TRBJ2-2, with D possibly called TRBD1 or TRBD2 (5 bases each). The V and J ends lost 3 bases and 4 bases respectively, with 6 bases between them. The CDR3 is made up of 13 amino acids. Germline assignment: CDR1 SGHVS and CDR2 FNYEAQ.

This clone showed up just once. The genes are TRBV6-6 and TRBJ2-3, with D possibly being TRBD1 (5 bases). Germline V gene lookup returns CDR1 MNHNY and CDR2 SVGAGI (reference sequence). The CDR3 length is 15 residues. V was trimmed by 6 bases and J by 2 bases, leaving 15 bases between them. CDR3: CASRRFRENTDTQYF. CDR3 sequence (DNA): TGTGCCAGCAGACGCTTCAGGGAAAACACAGATACGCAGTATTTT.

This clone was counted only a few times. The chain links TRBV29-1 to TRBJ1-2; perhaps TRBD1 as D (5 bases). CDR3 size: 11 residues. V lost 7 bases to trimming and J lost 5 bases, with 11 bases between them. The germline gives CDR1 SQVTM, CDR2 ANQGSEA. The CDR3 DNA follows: TGCAGCGCTCGACAGATATATGGCTACACCTTC. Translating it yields CSARQIYGYTF.

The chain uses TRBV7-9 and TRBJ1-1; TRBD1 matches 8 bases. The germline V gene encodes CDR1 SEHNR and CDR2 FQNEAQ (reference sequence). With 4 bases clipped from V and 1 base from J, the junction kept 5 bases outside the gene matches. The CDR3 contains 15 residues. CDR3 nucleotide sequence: TGTGCCAGCAGCTCGGGACAGGTCACGAACACTGAAGCTTTCTTT. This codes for CASSSGQVTNTEAFF.

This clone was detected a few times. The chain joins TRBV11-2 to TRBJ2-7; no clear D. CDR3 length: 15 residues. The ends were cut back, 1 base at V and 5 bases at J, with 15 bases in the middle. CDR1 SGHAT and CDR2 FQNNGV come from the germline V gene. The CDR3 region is CASSLAPTDTDEQYF. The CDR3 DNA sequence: TGTGCCAGCAGCTTAGCACCGACTGATACCGACGAGCAGTACTTC.

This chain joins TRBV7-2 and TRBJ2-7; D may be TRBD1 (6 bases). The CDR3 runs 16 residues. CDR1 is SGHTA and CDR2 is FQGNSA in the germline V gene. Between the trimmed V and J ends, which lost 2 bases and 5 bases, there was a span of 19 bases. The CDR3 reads CASSLFRTVWFDEQYF. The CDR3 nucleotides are TGTGCCAGCAGCTTATTTAGGACAGTCTGGTTTGACGAGCAGTACTTC.

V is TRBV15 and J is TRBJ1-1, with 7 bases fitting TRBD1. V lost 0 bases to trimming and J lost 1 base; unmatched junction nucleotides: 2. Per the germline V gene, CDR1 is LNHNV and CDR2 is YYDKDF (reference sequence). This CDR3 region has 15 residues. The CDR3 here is CATSREAGGNTEAFF. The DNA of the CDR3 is TGTGCCACCAGCAGAGAGGCAGGGGGGAACACTGAAGCTTTCTTT.

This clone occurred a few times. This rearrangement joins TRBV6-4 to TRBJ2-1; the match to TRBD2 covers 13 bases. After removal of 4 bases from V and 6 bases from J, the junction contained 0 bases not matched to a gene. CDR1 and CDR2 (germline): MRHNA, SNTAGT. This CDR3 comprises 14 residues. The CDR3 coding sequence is TGTGCCAGCAGTGGGACTAGCGGGAGCAATGAGCAGTTCTTC. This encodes CASSGTSGSNEQFF.

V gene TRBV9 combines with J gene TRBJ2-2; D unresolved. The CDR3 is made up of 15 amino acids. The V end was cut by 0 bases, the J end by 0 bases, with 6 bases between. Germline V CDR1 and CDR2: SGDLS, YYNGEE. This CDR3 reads CASSVGSTNTGELFF. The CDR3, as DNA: TGTGCCAGCAGCGTAGGTTCCACGAACACCGGGGAGCTGTTTTTT.

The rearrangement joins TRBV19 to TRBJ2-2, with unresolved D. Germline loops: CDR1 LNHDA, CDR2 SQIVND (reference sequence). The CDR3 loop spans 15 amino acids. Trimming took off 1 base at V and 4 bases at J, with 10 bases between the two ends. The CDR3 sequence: CASSIGAGSTGELFF. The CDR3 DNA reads TGTGCCAGTAGTATAGGGGCAGGATCCACCGGGGAGCTGTTTTTT. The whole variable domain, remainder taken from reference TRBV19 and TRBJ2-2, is DGGITQSPKYLFRKEGQNVTLSCEQNLNHDAMYWYRQDPGQGLRLIYYSQIVNDFQKGDIAEGYSVSREKKESFPLTVTSAQKNPTAFYLCASSIGAGSTGELFFGEGSRLTVL.

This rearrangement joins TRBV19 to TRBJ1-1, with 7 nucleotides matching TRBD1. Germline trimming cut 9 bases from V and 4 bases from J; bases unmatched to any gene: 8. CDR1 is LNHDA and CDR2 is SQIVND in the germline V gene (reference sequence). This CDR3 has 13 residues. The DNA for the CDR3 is TGTGCCAGCGAAGACAGGGTCGGCACTGAAGCTTTCTTT. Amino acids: CASEDRVGTEAFF. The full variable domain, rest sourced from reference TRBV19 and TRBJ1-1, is DGGITQSPKYLFRKEGQNVTLSCEQNLNHDAMYWYRQDPGQGLRLIYYSQIVNDFQKGDIAEGYSVSREKKESFPLTVTSAQKNPTAFYLCASEDRVGTEAFFGQGTRLTVV.

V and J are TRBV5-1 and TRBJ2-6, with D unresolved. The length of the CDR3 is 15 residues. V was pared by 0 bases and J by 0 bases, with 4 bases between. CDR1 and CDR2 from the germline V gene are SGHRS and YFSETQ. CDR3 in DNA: TGCGCCAGCAGCTTGGTAGACTCTGGGGCCAACGTCCTGACTTTC. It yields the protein CASSLVDSGANVLTF.

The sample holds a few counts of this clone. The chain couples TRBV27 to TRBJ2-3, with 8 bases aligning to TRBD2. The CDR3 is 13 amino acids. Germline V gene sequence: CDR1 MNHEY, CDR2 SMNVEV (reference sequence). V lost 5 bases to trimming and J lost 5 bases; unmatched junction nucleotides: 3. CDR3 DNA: TGTGCCAGCAGTACGACTAGCGAAGATACGCAGTATTTT. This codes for CASSTTSEDTQYF.

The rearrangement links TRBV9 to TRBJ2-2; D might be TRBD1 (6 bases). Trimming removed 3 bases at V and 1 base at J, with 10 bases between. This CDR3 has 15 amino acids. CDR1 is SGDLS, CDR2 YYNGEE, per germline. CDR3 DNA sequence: TGTGCCAGCAGCGACCGGACAGTGAACACCGGGGAGCTGTTTTTT. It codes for CASSDRTVNTGELFF.

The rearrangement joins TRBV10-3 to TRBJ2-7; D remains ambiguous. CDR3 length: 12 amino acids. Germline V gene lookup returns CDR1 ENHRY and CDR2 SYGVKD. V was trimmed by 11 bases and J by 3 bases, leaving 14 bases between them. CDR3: CASGSLGYEQYF. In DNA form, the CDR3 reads TGTGCCTCAGGATCTCTAGGCTACGAGCAGTACTTC.

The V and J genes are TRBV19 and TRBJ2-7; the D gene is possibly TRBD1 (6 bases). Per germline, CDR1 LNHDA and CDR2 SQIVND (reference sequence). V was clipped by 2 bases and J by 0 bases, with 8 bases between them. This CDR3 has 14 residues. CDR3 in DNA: TGTGCCAGTAGTATAAGGACAGACTCCTACGAGCAGTACTTC. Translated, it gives CASSIRTDSYEQYF.

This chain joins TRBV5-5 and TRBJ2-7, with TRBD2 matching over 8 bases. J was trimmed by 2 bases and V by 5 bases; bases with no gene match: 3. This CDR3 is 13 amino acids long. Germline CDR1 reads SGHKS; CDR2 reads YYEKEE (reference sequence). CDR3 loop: CASRFSGTYEQYF. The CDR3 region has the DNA TGTGCCAGCAGGTTTAGCGGGACCTACGAGCAGTACTTC. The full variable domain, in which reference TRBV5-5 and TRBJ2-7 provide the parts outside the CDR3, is DAGVTQSPTHLIKTRGQQVTLRCSPISGHKSVSWYQQVLGQGPQFIFQYYEKEERGRGNFPDRFSARQFPNYSSELNVNALLLGDSALYLCASRFSGTYEQYFGPGTRLTVT.

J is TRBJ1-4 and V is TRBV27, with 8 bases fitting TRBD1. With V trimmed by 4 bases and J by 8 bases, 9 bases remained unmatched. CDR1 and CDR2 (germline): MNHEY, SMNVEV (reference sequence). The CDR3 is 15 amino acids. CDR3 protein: CASSSLDRAEEKLFF. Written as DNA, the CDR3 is TGTGCCAGCAGTTCCCTGGACAGGGCCGAGGAAAAACTGTTTTTT.

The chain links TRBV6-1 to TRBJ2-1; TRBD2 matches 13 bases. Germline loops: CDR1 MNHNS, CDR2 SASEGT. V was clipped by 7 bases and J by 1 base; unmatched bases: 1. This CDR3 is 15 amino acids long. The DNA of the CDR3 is TGTGCCAGCAAGGGACTAGCGGGATCCTACAATGAGCAGTTCTTC. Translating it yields CASKGLAGSYNEQFF.

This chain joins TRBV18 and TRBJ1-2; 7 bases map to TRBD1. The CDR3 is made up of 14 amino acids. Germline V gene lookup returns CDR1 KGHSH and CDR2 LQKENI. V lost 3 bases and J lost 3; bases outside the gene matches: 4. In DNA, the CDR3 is TGTGCCAGCTCACCCGAAACAGGGGACTATGGCTACACCTTC. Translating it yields CASSPETGDYGYTF.

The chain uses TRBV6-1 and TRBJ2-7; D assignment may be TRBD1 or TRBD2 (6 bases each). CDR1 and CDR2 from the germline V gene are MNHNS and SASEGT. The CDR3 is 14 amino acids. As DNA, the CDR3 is TGTGCAGGGGGAGACGGGACTGACACCTACGAGCAGTACTTC. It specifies CAGGDGTDTYEQYF.

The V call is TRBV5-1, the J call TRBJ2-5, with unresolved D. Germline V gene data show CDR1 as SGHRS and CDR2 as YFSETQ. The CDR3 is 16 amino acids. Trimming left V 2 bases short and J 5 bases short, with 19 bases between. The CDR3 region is CASSFNRQNKGETQYF. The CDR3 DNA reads TGCGCCAGCAGCTTTAACCGCCAGAATAAAGGGGAGACCCAGTACTTC.

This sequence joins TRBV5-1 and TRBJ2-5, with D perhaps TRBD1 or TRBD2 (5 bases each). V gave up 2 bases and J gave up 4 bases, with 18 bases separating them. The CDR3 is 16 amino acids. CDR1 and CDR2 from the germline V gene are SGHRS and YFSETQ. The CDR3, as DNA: TGCGCCAGCAGCTTACGGGCTTGGGGGTTGGGAGAGACCCAGTACTTC. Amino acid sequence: CASSLRAWGLGETQYF.

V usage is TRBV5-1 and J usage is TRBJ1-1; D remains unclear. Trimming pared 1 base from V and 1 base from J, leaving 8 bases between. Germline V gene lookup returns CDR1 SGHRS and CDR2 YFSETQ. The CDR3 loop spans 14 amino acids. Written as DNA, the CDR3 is TGCGCCAGCAGCTTGAGCGCAGCGAACACTGAAGCTTTCTTT. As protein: CASSLSAANTEAFF.

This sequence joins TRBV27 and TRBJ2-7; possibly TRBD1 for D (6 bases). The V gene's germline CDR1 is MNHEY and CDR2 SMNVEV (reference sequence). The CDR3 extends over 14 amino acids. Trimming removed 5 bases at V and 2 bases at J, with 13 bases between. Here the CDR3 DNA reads TGTGCCAGCAGTGGTTTCGGGACAACCTACGAGCAGTACTTC. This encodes CASSGFGTTYEQYF.

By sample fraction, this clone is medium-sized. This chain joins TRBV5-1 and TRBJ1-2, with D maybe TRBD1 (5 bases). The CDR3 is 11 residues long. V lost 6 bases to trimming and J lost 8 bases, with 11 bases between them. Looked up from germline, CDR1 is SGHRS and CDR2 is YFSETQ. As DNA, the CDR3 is TGCGCCAGCACCGGGGCGCGGGGCTACACCTTC. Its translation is CASTGARGYTF.

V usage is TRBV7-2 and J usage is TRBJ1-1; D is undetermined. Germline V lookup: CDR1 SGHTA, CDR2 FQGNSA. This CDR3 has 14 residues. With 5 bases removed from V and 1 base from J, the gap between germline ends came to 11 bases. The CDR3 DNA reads TGTGCCAGCAGCCTCAACGGGTGGAACACTGAAGCTTTCTTT. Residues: CASSLNGWNTEAFF.

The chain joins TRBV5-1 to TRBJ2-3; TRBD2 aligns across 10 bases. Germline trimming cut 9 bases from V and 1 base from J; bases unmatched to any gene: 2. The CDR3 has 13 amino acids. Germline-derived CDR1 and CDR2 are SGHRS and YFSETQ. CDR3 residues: CATGTSGTDTQYF. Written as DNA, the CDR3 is TGCGCCACCGGGACTAGCGGCACAGATACGCAGTATTTT.

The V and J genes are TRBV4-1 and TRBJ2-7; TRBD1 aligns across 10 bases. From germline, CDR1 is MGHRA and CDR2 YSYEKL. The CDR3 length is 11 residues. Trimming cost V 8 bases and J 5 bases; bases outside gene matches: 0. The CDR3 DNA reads TGCGCCAGCGGACAGGGGGACGAGCAGTACTTC. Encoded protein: CASGQGDEQYF.

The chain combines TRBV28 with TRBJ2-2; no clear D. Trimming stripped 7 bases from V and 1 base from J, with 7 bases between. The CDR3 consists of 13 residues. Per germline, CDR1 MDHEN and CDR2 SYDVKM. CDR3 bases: TGTGCCAGCATACGGAGGAACACCGGGGAGCTGTTTTTT. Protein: CASIRRNTGELFF.

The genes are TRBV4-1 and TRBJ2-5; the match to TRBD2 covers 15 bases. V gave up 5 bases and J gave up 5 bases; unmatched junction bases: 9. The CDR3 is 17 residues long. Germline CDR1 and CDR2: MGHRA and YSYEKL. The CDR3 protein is CASSTGLAGGREETQYF. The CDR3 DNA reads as TGCGCCAGCAGCACCGGACTAGCGGGAGGGAGGGAGGAGACCCAGTACTTC.

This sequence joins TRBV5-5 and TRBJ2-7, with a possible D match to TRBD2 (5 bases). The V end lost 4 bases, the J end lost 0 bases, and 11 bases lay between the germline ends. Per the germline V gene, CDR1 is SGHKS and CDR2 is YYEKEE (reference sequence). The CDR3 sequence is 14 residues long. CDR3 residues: CASSRRGDSYEQYF. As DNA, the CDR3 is TGTGCCAGCAGCCGACGGGGAGACTCCTACGAGCAGTACTTC.